This T cell receptor (beta chain) was sequenced during a study of glioma-infiltrating T cells after dendritic cell vaccination. Sample time point: after dendritic cell vaccination, including at tumor progression/relapse. Isocitrate dehydrogenase mutation was absent in all glioblastoma patients. The table came from immunoSEQ multiplex PCR; TCRdb's copy has only in-frame clones and leaves some out. The table records approximately 50,000 clones, approximately 90% of them present only once. V dropped 2 bases and J dropped 1 base, with 5 bases sitting between them. The CDR3 has 13 residues. The germline gives CDR1 MNHEY, CDR2 SMNVEV (reference sequence). This clone was seen once. As yet, its antigen is unknown. Study conclusions and caveats: TCR clonality showed no direct relationship with survival. Patients with more pretreatment TILs had longer time to progression and survival.

This chain uses TRBV27 with TRBJ1-1; D is undetermined. This TCR came from a human donor with glioblastoma. The sequencing here drew on blood, taken after dendritic cell vaccination. The CDR3 DNA follows: TGTGCCAGCAGTTTAGGGCCGAACACTGAAGCTTTCTTT. Protein product: CASSLGPNTEAFF.